One sample yielded the 19 T cell receptor beta chains listed below, sequenced in a study of blood T cell repertoires in COVID-19. Profiling relied on immunoSEQ multiplex PCR, and the TCRdb table lists in-frame clones only, not all of them. The data show 100,000 to 150,000 clones, roughly 83% seen once. The sample taken for sequencing was peripheral blood. The source of these receptors is a man in his sixties with acute or convalescent COVID-19.

Turning to this clone: Being one base from a much bigger clone, this may be a read error. Different DNA sequences within this sample yield the same CDR3. The rearrangement uses TRBV5-1 and TRBJ1-1; 9 bases fit TRBD1. Germline V gene sequence: CDR1 SGHRS, CDR2 YFSETQ. The ends lost 4 bases at V and 1 base at J; junction bases unmatched: 2. The CDR3 is made up of 14 amino acids. CDR3 region: CASSRGQGNTEAFF. For the CDR3, the DNA is TGCGCCAGCAGCCGGGGACAGGGGAACACTGAAGCTTTCTTT. Variable domain in full (rest from reference TRBV5-1 and TRBJ1-1): KAGVTQTPRYLIKTRGQQVTLSCSPISGHRSVSWYQQTPGQGLQFLFEYFSETQRNKGNFPGRFSGRQFSNSRSEMNVSTLELGDSALYLCASSRGQGNTEAFFGQGTRLTVV.

For this clone: In the same sample, other DNA sequences code for this CDR3. The rearrangement joins TRBV7-9 to TRBJ2-3, with D perhaps TRBD2 (5 bases). V lost 1 base and J lost 2, with 10 bases in between. Germline CDR1 is SEHNR and CDR2 is FQNEAQ (reference sequence). The CDR3 is 15 residues long. The DNA of the CDR3 is TGTGCCAGCAGCTTAGATCGGGGATTCACAGATACGCAGTATTTT. Its translation is CASSLDRGFTDTQYF. Filled out from reference TRBV7-9 and TRBJ2-3, the complete variable domain reads DTGVSQNPRHKITKRGQNVTFRCDPISEHNRLYWYRQTLGQGPEFLTYFQNEAQLEKSRLLSDRFSAERPKGSFSTLEIQRTEQGDSAMYLCASSLDRGFTDTQYFGPGTRLTVL.

The gene calls are TRBV10-2 and TRBJ2-7, with 7 bases fitting TRBD1. Germline CDR1 reads WSHSY; CDR2 reads SAAADI. Trimming took 4 bases from V and 3 from J; bases not matched to a gene: 9. This CDR3 spans 15 amino acids. CDR3 protein: CASSGPDRAIYEQYF. DNA of the CDR3: TGCGCCAGCAGTGGACCTGACAGGGCGATCTACGAGCAGTACTTC.

The CDR3 DNA sequence: TGCGCCAGCAGCTTGGCAGGGCCCAATGAGCAGTTCTTC. Translated, it gives CASSLAGPNEQFF. V gene TRBV5-1 combines with J gene TRBJ2-1, with D possibly being TRBD1 (5 bases). Germline CDR1 reads SGHRS; CDR2 reads YFSETQ. Between the trimmed V and J ends, which lost 0 bases and 6 bases, there was a span of 7 bases. This CDR3 comprises 13 residues. Supplemented by reference TRBV5-1 and TRBJ2-1, the full variable domain reads KAGVTQTPRYLIKTRGQQVTLSCSPISGHRSVSWYQQTPGQGLQFLFEYFSETQRNKGNFPGRFSGRQFSNSRSEMNVSTLELGDSALYLCASSLAGPNEQFFGPGTRLTVL.

This chain connects TRBV7-6 to TRBJ1-5; D may be TRBD1 (6 bases). Germline-derived CDR1 and CDR2 are SGHVS and FNYEAQ. Trimming pared 1 base from V and 0 bases from J, leaving 13 bases between. CDR3 length equals 17 residues. Written as DNA, the CDR3 is TGTGCCAGCAGCTTAGACACCAGGGGTTATAGCAATCAGCCCCAGCATTTT. This translates into CASSLDTRGYSNQPQHF.

The rearrangement uses TRBV27 and TRBJ2-7; no reliable D call. Deletions cut 5 bases from V and 5 bases from J, with 7 bases between. Germline V gene lookup returns CDR1 MNHEY and CDR2 SMNVEV (reference sequence). The CDR3 runs 11 residues. The CDR3 nucleotides read TGTGCCAGCAGTAGCTTTCACGAGCAGTACTTC. Protein sequence: CASSSFHEQYF.

This clone is a singleton in its sample. The same CDR3 arises from other DNA sequences in this sample as well. The V and J genes are TRBV10-3 and TRBJ2-3; D is ambiguous. CDR3 length: 13 amino acids. V was pared by 4 bases and J by 0 bases, with 5 bases between. Germline CDR1 ENHRY, CDR2 SYGVKD. The CDR3 DNA sequence: TGTGCCATCAGTGCTGGCAGCACAGATACGCAGTATTTT. Translating gives CAISAGSTDTQYF.

The J gene is TRBJ2-5, the V gene TRBV5-1, with 13 bases matching TRBD2. V shed 4 bases, J shed 4 bases, and the junction held 10 bases outside the gene matches. Germline CDR1 SGHRS, CDR2 YFSETQ. The length of the CDR3 is 17 residues. This CDR3 reads CASSANILAGGRETQYF. CDR3 nucleotide sequence: TGCGCCAGCAGCGCGAACATACTAGCGGGGGGGCGAGAGACCCAGTACTTC.

This clone appeared a few times. The J gene is TRBJ1-6, the V gene TRBV2; 8 positions agree with TRBD1. V dropped 5 bases and J dropped 9; count of bases not matched to a gene: 6. Per germline, CDR1 SNHLY and CDR2 FYNNEI. The CDR3 is made up of 14 amino acids. For the CDR3, the DNA is TGTGCCAGCAGTTTCACAGGGGGGACTTCACCCCTCCACTTT. Translating it yields CASSFTGGTSPLHF. Full variable domain (remainder filled in from reference TRBV2 and TRBJ1-6): EPEVTQTPSHQVTQMGQEVILRCVPISNHLYFYWYRQILGQKVEFLVSFYNNEISEKSEIFDDQFSVERPDGSNFTLKIRSTKLEDSAMYFCASSFTGGTSPLHFGNGTRLTVT.

This chain uses TRBV4-1 with TRBJ2-1; 11 positions agree with TRBD2. V gave up 3 bases and J gave up 9 bases; unmatched junction bases: 13. Germline CDR1 is MGHRA and CDR2 is YSYEKL. This CDR3 spans 17 amino acids. The CDR3 here is CASSQTPLAGGQSEQFF. CDR3 coding DNA: TGCGCCAGCAGCCAGACCCCGCTAGCGGGGGGCCAGAGTGAGCAGTTCTTC.

The chain joins TRBV20-1 to TRBJ2-2; 7 positions agree with TRBD2. Trimming took 3 bases from V and 5 from J; bases not matched to a gene: 6. The CDR3 covers 14 residues. Germline CDR1 is DFQATT and CDR2 is SNEGSKA (reference sequence). The CDR3 DNA reads TGCAGTGCTAGTCGGCTAGCGGAGACCGGGGAGCTGTTTTTT. Its translation: CSASRLAETGELFF.

The chain joins TRBV20-1 to TRBJ2-1, with unresolved D. The CDR3 is 11 residues long. V shed 5 bases and J shed 3 bases, with 5 bases lying between them. The germline CDR1 and CDR2 sequences are DFQATT and SNEGSKA (reference sequence). In DNA form, the CDR3 reads TGCAGTGCTGAGGACTACAATGAGCAGTTCTTC. It specifies CSAEDYNEQFF.

The chain uses TRBV6-5 and TRBJ1-3; D is unclear. Germline loops: CDR1 MNHEY, CDR2 SVGAGI. The CDR3 runs to 16 residues. Trimming pared 2 bases from V and 4 bases from J, leaving 15 bases between. The CDR3 DNA reads TGTGCCAGCAGTTACGCGGGGAACAGCCCGGGAAACACCATATATTTT. Encoded protein: CASSYAGNSPGNTIYF.

The chain links TRBV19 to TRBJ2-7, with 13 nucleotides matching TRBD2. The CDR3 has 15 amino acids. V trimming: 9 bases; J trimming: 4 bases; junction bases outside the gene matches: 9. The germline V gene has CDR1 LNHDA and CDR2 SQIVND (reference sequence). The CDR3 DNA follows: TGTGCCAGCGGATCCGGGACTAGCGGGGTTTACGAGCAGTACTTC. It is translated as CASGSGTSGVYEQYF.

The V and J genes are TRBV19 and TRBJ2-3; TRBD2 aligns across 10 bases. Germline loops: CDR1 LNHDA, CDR2 SQIVND (reference sequence). The CDR3 runs to 16 residues. Germline trimming cut 4 bases from V and 5 bases from J; bases unmatched to any gene: 9. CDR3 sequence: CASSTLLAGAGDTQYF. The CDR3 DNA reads as TGTGCCAGTAGTACCCTCCTAGCGGGGGCTGGAGATACGCAGTATTTT.

This clone was seen only once. CDR3 residues: CASSQTPGTAFWEQYF. Here the CDR3 DNA reads TGTGCCAGCAGCCAGACTCCCGGGACAGCATTTTGGGAGCAGTACTTC. V is TRBV7-8 and J is TRBJ2-7, with 7 bases lining up with TRBD1. Trimming removed 5 bases from V and 7 bases from J; junction bases left unmatched: 17. Germline-derived CDR1 and CDR2 are SGHVS and FQNEAQ. There are 16 residues in the CDR3. The variable domain in full, with the rest retrieved from reference TRBV7-8 and TRBJ2-7, is GAGVSQSPRYKVAKRGQDVALRCDPISGHVSLFWYQQALGQGPEFLTYFQNEAQLDKSGLPSDRFFAERPEGSVSTLKIQRTQQEDSAVYLCASSQTPGTAFWEQYFGPGTRLTVT.

The chain recombines TRBV5-8 with TRBJ2-3, with TRBD1 matching 8 bases. The CDR3 totals 16 residues. CDR1 and CDR2 (germline): SGHTS, YDEGEE. J was trimmed by 5 bases and V by 4 bases; bases with no gene match: 12. In DNA, the CDR3 is TGTGCCAGCAGCCTTTCGACAGGGGATGTTGTAGATACGCAGTATTTT. Its protein product is CASSLSTGDVVDTQYF.

The genes are TRBV10-1 and TRBJ2-3, with TRBD2 matching over 9 bases. Losses at the gene ends were 0 bases for V and 3 bases for J; bases not matched to a gene: 4. Germline V gene data show CDR1 as WNHNN and CDR2 as SYGVQD (reference sequence). This CDR3 is 16 amino acids long. Here the CDR3 reads CASSESRAGGTDTQYF. As DNA, the CDR3 is TGCGCCAGCAGTGAGTCGAGAGCGGGAGGTACAGATACGCAGTATTTT.

The gene calls are TRBV19 and TRBJ2-7; D not certain. Germline CDR1 reads LNHDA; CDR2 reads SQIVND (reference sequence). This CDR3 contains 14 residues. V was cut by 3 bases and J by 2 bases, with 11 bases left in between. CDR3 in amino acids: CASSISSATYEQYF. The CDR3 region has the DNA TGTGCCAGTAGTATTAGTTCTGCAACCTACGAGCAGTACTTC. Based on the CDR3 plus reference TRBV19 and TRBJ2-7, the full variable domain is DGGITQSPKYLFRKEGQNVTLSCEQNLNHDAMYWYRQDPGQGLRLIYYSQIVNDFQKGDIAEGYSVSREKKESFPLTVTSAQKNPTAFYLCASSISSATYEQYFGPGTRLTVT.